Included here is one T cell receptor (beta chain) sequence, with context. Its antigen is as yet unknown. The sample is drawn from a study of brain T cells in children with intractable seizures. V gave up 1 base and J gave up 2 bases, with 9 bases separating them. The V gene's germline CDR1 is SGHKS and CDR2 YYEKEE (reference sequence). CDR3 length equals 14 residues. Study-wide results and limits: HCMV serostatus was not known, and viral specificity came from CDR3 similarity only.

This table comes from immunoSEQ multiplex PCR, and its TCRdb copy is limited to in-frame clones, with some not included. This sample has fewer than 80,000 clones; roughly 95% occur once, and the top ten carry 0.35% to 0.4%. Sequencing was limited to surgery cases with top T cell transcript signatures in brain tissue. The specimen was peripheral blood, collected at surgery. The chain combines TRBV5-5 with TRBJ2-5; D is undetermined. The TCR originated in a boy under two years old with focal cortical dysplasia and intractable seizures. The CDR3 region has the DNA TGTGCCAGCAGCTTGCTACAAACTCAAGAGACCCAGTACTTC. This translates into CASSLLQTQETQYF.